This record looks at one T cell receptor (beta chain) sequence and its context. This clone turned up a few times. Its antigen is unknown. No much larger clone exists at a distance of one base, and base qualities are not known. The immunoSEQ Assay, a bias-controlled multiplex PCR, was used to amplify TCRbeta CDR3 regions from genomic DNA. As for the authors' bioinformatics: Nucleated cell counts per sample were estimated from amplification of reference gene primers within the assay. To quantify the absolute abundance of each unique TCRbeta CDR3 rearrangement, sequence reads were collapsed and filtered. Productive Simpson clonality was computed per sample as the square root of Simpson's diversity index over productive rearrangements. The table comes from immuneACCESS by way of TCRdb, which keeps in-frame sequences with V and J called. Part of the clones is missing from these tables; in studies checked, under half for an unresolved V gene and the rest for unknown reasons. V and J calls and clone size come straight from that table; D and trimming were deduced from the DNA. Present in this sample are hundreds of thousands of clones, roughly 89% of which were seen just once. In total, the top ten clones hold around 1.4% of the sample.

Each collaborating institution followed its own protocols to collect whole blood in K2EDTA tubes. For TCRbeta analysis, collaborators shipped samples in one of three forms: frozen whole blood, isolated PBMCs, or DNA extracted from either of those sample types. V was cut back by 4 bases and J by 5 bases, leaving a gap of 7 bases between them. The CDR3 holds 12 amino acids from the cysteine to the phenylalanine. Left in the record is the CDR3 DNA by itself, 36 bases read in frame from the first base. The data belong to a study of blood T cell repertoires in COVID-19 (TCRdb year 2020). Some background on the complete study: Samples from collaborators originated in the United States, Italy and Spain and spanned both the acute and convalescent phases of COVID-19. The prospective study material was composed of cDNA or gDNA derived from T cells, B-cell-depleted T cells, or PBMCs. The dataset comprised deeply sampled blood TCRbeta repertoires from subjects exposed to, actively infected with, or recovered from COVID-19. A freely available public database, intended as a resource for researchers studying the immune response to SARS-CoV-2, is where the repertoires were released. Samples were obtained from the ongoing ImmuneRACE study (first 160 participants) and from over 1,000 subjects provided by 6 global collaborators. The sample metadata nearly always contained a de-identified subject ID, COVID-19 status, age in years and sex. Where HLA class I and class II types were available, the types were taken from metadata supplied by the sample provider, not from assay-based typing. What the authors observed across the whole study: Clinical and demographic metadata were provided uncurated, with the amount varying by source and participant.

The clonotype comes from a woman in her twenties or thirties with active or convalescent COVID-19. Sequenced: peripheral blood. This sequence uses TRBV12-3 or TRBV12-4 and TRBJ2-3; the D gene lacks a confident call. The CDR3: CASSSSVDTQYF. The DNA sequence is TGTGCCAGCAGTTCCTCTGTAGATACGCAGTATTTT.